This T cell receptor beta chain was recorded in a study of neurological immune-mediated disorders. It was blood bank volunteers in Maryland, USA who made up the healthy controls. CD4+ or CD8+ T cells at a count of 1 million served as input for the sorted libraries. cDNA was made by 5'RACE with 10-nucleotide random UMIs. Using its own MiXCR run on the 5' RACE reads, TCRdb lists one record per CDR3 protein. In the table there are just over 30,000 distinct CDR3 sequences, about 4% of which are singletons. This clonotype was seen at least ten times. Its antigen is unidentified. Notes on the study in general: Among expanded clones, no CDR3 amino acid sequences were shared across subjects, a pattern suggesting private repertoires in all groups.

The source material was CD4+ T cells from blood. The TCR comes from a middle-aged woman in good health.

The CDR3 DNA reads TGTGCCAGCAGTTTCGGGGGGGAGGATACGCAGTATTTT. It codes for CASSFGGEDTQYF. The chain is built from TRBV12-3 or TRBV12-4 and TRBJ2-3; TRBD2 agrees at 8 bases. J was trimmed by 6 bases and V by 3 bases; bases with no gene match: 2. This CDR3 is built from 13 residues.